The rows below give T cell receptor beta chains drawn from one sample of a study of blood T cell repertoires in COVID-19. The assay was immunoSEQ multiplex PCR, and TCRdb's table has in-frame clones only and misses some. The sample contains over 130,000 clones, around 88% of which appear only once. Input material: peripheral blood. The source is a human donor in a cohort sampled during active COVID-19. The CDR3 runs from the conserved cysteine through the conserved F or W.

CDR3 protein: CASSPVPPANTGELFF; J gene: TRBJ2-2; V gene: TRBV5-4
CDR3 protein: CASSSPTGGISNEQFF; J gene: TRBJ2-1; V gene: TRBV19
CDR3 protein: CASSISSLETQYF; J gene: TRBJ2-5; V gene: TRBV19
CDR3 protein: CASSLDMLAGEQYF; J gene: TRBJ2-7; V gene: TRBV7-2
CDR3 protein: CASSLRWRGAIEQYF; J gene: TRBJ2-7; V gene: TRBV7-2
CDR3 protein: CASSHGQGESGYTF; J gene: TRBJ1-2; V gene: TRBV7-2
CDR3 protein: CASSPLLPPDTEAFF; J gene: TRBJ1-1; V gene: TRBV5-4
CDR3 protein: CASSYSSGTGVYGYTF; J gene: TRBJ1-2; V gene: TRBV6-5
CDR3 protein: CASSFGTPRRGYTF; J gene: TRBJ1-2; V gene: TRBV7-2
CDR3 protein: CASRATGTPYNEQFF; J gene: TRBJ2-1; V gene: TRBV6-5
CDR3 protein: CATSLPDTDTQYF; J gene: TRBJ2-3; V gene: TRBV24-1
CDR3 protein: CASSLNQGGGAGGYTF; J gene: TRBJ1-2; V gene: TRBV7-6
CDR3 protein: CASSQEGRLAGETQYF; J gene: TRBJ2-5; V gene: TRBV4-1
CDR3 protein: CASSQDNFKSDEQYF; J gene: TRBJ2-7; V gene: TRBV11-2
CDR3 protein: CASSPGGVFGYTF; J gene: TRBJ1-2; V gene: TRBV12-3/TRBV12-4
CDR3 protein: CASSARGNYGYTF; J gene: TRBJ1-2; V gene: TRBV19
CDR3 protein: CASKSGLHTEAFF; J gene: TRBJ1-1; V gene: TRBV6-5
CDR3 protein: CASRRQASNYGYTF; J gene: TRBJ1-2; V gene: TRBV6-5
CDR3 protein: CAWSLETQYF; J gene: TRBJ2-5; V gene: TRBV30
CDR3 protein: CASSLGLAGGSYEQYF; J gene: TRBJ2-7; V gene: TRBV7-2
CDR3 protein: CAWSVGQGGYYGYTF; J gene: TRBJ1-2; V gene: TRBV30
CDR3 protein: CASSYRGGMEETQYF; J gene: TRBJ2-5; V gene: TRBV5-1
CDR3 protein: CASVPSSGGAYNEQFF; J gene: TRBJ2-1; V gene: TRBV2
CDR3 protein: CASSHLTGGDYEQYF; J gene: TRBJ2-7; V gene: TRBV5-4
CDR3 protein: CASSLDQGDEKLFF; J gene: TRBJ1-4; V gene: TRBV5-4
CDR3 protein: CAISERQGEETQYF; J gene: TRBJ2-5; V gene: TRBV10-3
CDR3 protein: CSATDPGRGNSPLHF; J gene: TRBJ1-6; V gene: TRBV20-1
CDR3 protein: CASSTLWNEQFF; J gene: TRBJ2-1; V gene: TRBV19
CDR3 protein: CASSPPQSGYNEQFF; J gene: TRBJ2-1; V gene: TRBV18
CDR3 protein: CASSPGQGGNYGYTF; J gene: TRBJ1-2; V gene: TRBV2
CDR3 protein: CASSQGGFYGYTF; J gene: TRBJ1-2; V gene: TRBV27
CDR3 protein: CAWSVPTGPSQPQHF; J gene: TRBJ1-5; V gene: TRBV30
CDR3 protein: CASSPRLAGMGDTQYF; J gene: TRBJ2-3; V gene: TRBV11-2
CDR3 protein: CASARRTGVNQPQHF; J gene: TRBJ1-5; V gene: TRBV19
CDR3 protein: CASRVWEDYGYTF; J gene: TRBJ1-2; V gene: TRBV5-4
CDR3 protein: CASSLDLGEETQYF; J gene: TRBJ2-5; V gene: TRBV11-2
CDR3 protein: CASNRGSRTDTQYF; J gene: TRBJ2-3; V gene: TRBV19
CDR3 protein: CASSDPGYGYTF; J gene: TRBJ1-2; V gene: TRBV6-4
CDR3 protein: CASSPQNRGANYEQYF; J gene: TRBJ2-7; V gene: TRBV14
CDR3 protein: CASSFKIGQGTGNTEAFF; J gene: TRBJ1-1; V gene: TRBV7-2
CDR3 protein: CASSLSRVYGYTF; J gene: TRBJ1-2; V gene: TRBV27
CDR3 protein: CASSASRGRGTDTQYF; J gene: TRBJ2-3; V gene: TRBV6-1
CDR3 protein: CASSDLRTGTETQYF; J gene: TRBJ2-5; V gene: TRBV6-1
CDR3 protein: CAISAVGTETEAFF; J gene: TRBJ1-1; V gene: TRBV10-3
CDR3 protein: CASSPRTGPYEQYF; J gene: TRBJ2-7; V gene: TRBV18
CDR3 protein: CASSQASGASYEQYF; J gene: TRBJ2-7; V gene: TRBV3-1/TRBV3-2
CDR3 protein: CASSFGVAGETQYF; J gene: TRBJ2-5; V gene: TRBV5-6